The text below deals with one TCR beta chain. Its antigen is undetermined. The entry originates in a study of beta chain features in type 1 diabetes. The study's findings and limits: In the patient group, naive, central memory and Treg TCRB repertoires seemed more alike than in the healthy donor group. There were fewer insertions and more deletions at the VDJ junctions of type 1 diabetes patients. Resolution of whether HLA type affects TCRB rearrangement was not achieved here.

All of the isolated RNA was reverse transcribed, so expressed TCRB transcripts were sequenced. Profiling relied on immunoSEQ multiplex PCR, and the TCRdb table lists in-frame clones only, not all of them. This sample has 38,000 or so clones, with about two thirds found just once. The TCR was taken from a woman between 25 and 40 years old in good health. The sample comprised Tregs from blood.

The CDR3: CASSSLTNWKLRPYNEQFF. The CDR3 DNA is TGTGCCAGCAGCAGCCTCACTAATTGGAAGCTCCGACCATACAATGAGCAGTTCTTC. V gene TRBV21-1 combines with J gene TRBJ2-1; the table's D call of TRBD2 was not tested on the DNA. TRBV21-1 represents a pseudogene. The CDR3 consists of 19 residues.